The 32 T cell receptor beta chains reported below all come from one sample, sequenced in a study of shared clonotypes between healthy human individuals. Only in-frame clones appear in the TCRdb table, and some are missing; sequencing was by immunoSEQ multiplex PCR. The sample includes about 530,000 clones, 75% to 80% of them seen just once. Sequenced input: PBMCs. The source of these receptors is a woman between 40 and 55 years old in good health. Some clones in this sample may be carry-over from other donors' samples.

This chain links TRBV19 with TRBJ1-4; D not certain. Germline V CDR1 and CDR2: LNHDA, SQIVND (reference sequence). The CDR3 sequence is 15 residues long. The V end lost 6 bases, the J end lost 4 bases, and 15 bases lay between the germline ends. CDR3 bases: TGTGCCAGTAGACGGATGGCCGGCGGTAATGAAAAACTGTTTTTT. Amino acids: CASRRMAGGNEKLFF.

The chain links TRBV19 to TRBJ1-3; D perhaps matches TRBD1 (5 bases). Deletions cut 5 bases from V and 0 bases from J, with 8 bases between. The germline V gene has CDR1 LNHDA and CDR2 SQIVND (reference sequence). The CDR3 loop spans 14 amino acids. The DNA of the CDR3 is TGTGCCAGTAGTCCAGGGAGCTCTGGAAACACCATATATTTT. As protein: CASSPGSSGNTIYF.

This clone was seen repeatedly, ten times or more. The CDR3 DNA is TGTGCCAGCAGTTACTCAGGGACTAGCGGGGAGACCCAGTACTTC. Residues: CASSYSGTSGETQYF. V is TRBV6-5 and J is TRBJ2-5, with 12 bases matching TRBD2. The CDR3 contains 15 residues. The germline V gene has CDR1 MNHEY and CDR2 SVGAGI. The V and J ends lost 0 bases and 5 bases, in that order; junction bases with no gene match: 1.

In nucleotides, the CDR3 is TGTGCCAGCAGCTTAGGACATGGAGGGGTGGGAATTCTGAACGGGGAGCTGTTTTTT. It is translated as CASSLGHGGVGILNGELFF. V usage is TRBV7-2 and J usage is TRBJ2-2, with D possibly being TRBD2 (6 bases). The germline V gene has CDR1 SGHTA and CDR2 FQGNSA. V lost 1 base to trimming and J lost 7 bases, with 25 bases between them. The CDR3 is 19 residues long.

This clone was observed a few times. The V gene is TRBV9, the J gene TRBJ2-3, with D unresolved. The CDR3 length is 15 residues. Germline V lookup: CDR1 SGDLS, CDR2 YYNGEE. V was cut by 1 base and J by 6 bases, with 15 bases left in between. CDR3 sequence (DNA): TGTGCCAGCAGCGTATTTTCTACCTTAGGGGATACGCAGTATTTT. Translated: CASSVFSTLGDTQYF. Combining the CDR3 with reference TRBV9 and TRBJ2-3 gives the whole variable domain DSGVTQTPKHLITATGQRVTLRCSPRSGDLSVYWYQQSLDQGLQFLIQYYNGEERAKGNILERFSAQQFPDLHSELNLSSLELGDSALYFCASSVFSTLGDTQYFGPGTRLTVL.

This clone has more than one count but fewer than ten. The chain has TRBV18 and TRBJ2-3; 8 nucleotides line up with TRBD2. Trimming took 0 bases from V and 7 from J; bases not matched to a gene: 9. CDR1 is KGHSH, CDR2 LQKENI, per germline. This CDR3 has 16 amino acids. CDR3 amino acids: CASSPPGLARPNTQYF. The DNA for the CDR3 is TGTGCCAGCTCACCACCCGGACTAGCCCGGCCAAATACGCAGTATTTT.

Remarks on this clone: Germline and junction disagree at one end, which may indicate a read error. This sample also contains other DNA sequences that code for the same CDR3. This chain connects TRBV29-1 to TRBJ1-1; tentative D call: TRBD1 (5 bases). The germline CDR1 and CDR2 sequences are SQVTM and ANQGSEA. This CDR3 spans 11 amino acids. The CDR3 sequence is CSAVGGPEAFF. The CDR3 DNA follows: TGTAGCGCCGTCGGGGGTCCTGAAGCTTTCTTT.

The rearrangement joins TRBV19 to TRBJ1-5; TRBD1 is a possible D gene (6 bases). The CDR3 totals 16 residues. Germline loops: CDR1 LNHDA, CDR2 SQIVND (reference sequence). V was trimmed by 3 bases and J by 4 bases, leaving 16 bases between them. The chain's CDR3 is CASSMDRWRGNQPQHF. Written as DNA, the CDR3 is TGTGCCAGTAGTATGGACAGATGGAGAGGGAATCAGCCCCAGCATTTT.

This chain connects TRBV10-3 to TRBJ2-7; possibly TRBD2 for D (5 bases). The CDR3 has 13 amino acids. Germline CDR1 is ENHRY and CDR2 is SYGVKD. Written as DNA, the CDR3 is TGTGCAGCCACGGGGAATCCCCCCTACGAGCAGTACTTC. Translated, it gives CAATGNPPYEQYF.

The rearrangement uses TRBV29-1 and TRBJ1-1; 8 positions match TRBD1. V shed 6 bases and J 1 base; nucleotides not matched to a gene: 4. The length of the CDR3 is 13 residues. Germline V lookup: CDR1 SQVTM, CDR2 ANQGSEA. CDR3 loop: CSVRGTGNTEAFF. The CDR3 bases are TGCAGCGTACGTGGGACAGGGAACACTGAAGCTTTCTTT.

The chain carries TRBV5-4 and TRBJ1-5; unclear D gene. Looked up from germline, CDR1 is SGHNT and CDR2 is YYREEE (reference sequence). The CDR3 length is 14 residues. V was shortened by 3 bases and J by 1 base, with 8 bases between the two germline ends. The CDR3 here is CASSWAGSNQPQHF. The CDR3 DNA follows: TGTGCCAGCAGCTGGGCCGGGAGCAATCAGCCCCAGCATTTT.

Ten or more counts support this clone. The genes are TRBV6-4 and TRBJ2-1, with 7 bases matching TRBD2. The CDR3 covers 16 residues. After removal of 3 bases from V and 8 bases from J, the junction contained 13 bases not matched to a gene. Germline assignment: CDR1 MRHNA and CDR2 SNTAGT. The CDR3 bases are TGTGCCAGCAGTGAAAGGGCGGGAGCCGGGGGATATGAGCAGTTCTTC. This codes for CASSERAGAGGYEQFF.

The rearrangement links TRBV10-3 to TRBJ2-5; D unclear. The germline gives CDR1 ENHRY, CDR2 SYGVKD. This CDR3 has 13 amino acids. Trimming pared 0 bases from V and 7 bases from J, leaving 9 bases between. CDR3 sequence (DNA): TGTGCCATCAGTGAGTCGGAGTTTTGGACCCAGTACTTC. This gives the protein CAISESEFWTQYF.

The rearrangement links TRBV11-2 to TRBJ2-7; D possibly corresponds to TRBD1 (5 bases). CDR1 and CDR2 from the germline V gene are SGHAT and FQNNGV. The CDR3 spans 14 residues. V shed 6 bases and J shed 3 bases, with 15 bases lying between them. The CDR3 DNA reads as TGTGCCAGCAGTAGGGGTTCCGAAAGCTACGAGCAGTACTTC. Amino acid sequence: CASSRGSESYEQYF.

The CDR3 sequence: CASSLFVGQGVGAEAFF. The DNA of the CDR3 is TGTGCCAGCAGCTTGTTCGTCGGACAGGGGGTAGGAGCTGAAGCTTTCTTT. The chain carries TRBV5-6 and TRBJ1-1, with 10 bases that match TRBD1. There are 17 residues in the CDR3. The germline gives CDR1 SGHDT, CDR2 YYEEEE. V was pared by 1 base and J by 6 bases, with 12 bases of the junction left unmatched.

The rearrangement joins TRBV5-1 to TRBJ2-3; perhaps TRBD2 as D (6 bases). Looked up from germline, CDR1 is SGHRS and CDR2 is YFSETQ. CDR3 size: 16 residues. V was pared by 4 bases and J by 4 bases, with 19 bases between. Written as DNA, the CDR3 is TGCGCCAGCAGCCGTGGAGCCCTCGGAGGGGCAGATACGCAGTATTTT. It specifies CASSRGALGGADTQYF.

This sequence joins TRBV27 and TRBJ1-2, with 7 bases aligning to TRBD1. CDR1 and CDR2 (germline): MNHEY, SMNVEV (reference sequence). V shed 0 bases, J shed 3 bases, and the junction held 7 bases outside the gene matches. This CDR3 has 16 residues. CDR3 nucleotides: TGTGCCAGCAGTTTATCGGGTCTACAGGGGTACTATGGCTACACCTTC. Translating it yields CASSLSGLQGYYGYTF.

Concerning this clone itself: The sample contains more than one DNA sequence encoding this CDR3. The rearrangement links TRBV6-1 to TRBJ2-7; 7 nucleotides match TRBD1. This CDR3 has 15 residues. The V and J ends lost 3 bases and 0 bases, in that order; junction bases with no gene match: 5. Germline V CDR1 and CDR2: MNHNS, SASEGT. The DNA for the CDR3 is TGTGCCAGCAGTGAGCGACAGGGCCTCTCCTACGAGCAGTACTTC. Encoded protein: CASSERQGLSYEQYF.

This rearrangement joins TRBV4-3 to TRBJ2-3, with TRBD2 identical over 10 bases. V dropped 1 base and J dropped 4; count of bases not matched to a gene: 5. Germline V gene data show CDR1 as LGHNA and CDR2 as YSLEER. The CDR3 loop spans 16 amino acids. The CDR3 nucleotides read TGCGCCAGCAGCCAAGGCCAAGCGGGAGGGCCAGATACGCAGTATTTT. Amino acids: CASSQGQAGGPDTQYF.

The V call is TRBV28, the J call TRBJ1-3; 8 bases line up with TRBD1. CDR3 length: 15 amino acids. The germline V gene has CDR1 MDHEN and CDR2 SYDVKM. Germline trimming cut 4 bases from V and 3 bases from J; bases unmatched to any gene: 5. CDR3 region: CASSSPGGGGNTIYF. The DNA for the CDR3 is TGTGCCAGCAGTTCGCCAGGGGGCGGTGGAAACACCATATATTTT.

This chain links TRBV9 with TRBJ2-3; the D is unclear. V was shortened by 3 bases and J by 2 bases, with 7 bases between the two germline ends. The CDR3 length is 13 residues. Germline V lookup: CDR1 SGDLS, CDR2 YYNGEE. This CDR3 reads CASSGEHTDTQYF. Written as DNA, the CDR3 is TGTGCCAGCAGCGGAGAACACACAGATACGCAGTATTTT.

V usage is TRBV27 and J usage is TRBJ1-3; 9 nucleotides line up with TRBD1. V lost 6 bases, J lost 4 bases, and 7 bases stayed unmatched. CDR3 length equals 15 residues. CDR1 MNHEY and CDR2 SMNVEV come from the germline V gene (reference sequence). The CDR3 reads CASRPSGQGGNTIYF. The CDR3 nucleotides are TGTGCCAGCAGACCGTCGGGACAGGGAGGAAACACCATATATTTT.

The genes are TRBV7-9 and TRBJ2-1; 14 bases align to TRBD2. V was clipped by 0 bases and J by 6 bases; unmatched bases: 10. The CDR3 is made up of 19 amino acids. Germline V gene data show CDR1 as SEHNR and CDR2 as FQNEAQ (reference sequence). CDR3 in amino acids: CASSLAGTSGRKVGNEQFF. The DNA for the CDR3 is TGTGCCAGCAGCTTAGCGGGGACTAGCGGGAGAAAGGTAGGCAATGAGCAGTTCTTC.

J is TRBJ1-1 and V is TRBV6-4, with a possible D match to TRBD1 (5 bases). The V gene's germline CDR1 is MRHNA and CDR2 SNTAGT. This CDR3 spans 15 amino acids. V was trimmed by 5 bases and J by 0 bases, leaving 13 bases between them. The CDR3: CASSNQGRLNTEAFF. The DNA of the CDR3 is TGTGCCAGCAGTAATCAGGGTAGACTGAACACTGAAGCTTTCTTT.

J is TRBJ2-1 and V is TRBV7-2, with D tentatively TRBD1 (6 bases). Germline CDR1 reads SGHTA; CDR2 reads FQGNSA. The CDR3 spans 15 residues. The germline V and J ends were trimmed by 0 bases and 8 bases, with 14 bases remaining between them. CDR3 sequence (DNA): TGTGCCAGCAGCTTAGCGGCAGGGGCGGTGCATGAGCAGTTCTTC. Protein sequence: CASSLAAGAVHEQFF.

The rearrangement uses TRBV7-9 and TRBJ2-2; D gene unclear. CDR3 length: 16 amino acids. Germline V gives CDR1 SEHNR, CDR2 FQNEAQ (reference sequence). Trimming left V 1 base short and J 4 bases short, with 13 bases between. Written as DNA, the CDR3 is TGTGCCAGCAGCTTAGGTCTCGCAGCGACCACCGGGGAGCTGTTTTTT. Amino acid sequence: CASSLGLAATTGELFF.

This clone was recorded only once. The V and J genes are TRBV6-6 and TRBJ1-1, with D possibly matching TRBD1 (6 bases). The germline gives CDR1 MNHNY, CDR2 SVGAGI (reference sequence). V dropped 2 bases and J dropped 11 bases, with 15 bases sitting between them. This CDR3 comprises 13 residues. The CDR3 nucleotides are TGTGCCAGCAGTTACACCCTACAGGGATTCGCTTTCTTT. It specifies CASSYTLQGFAFF.

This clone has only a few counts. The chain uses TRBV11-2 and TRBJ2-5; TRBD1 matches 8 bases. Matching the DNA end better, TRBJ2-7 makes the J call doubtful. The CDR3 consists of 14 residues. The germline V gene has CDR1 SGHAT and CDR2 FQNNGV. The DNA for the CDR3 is TGTGCCAGCAGCCCACAGGGGGGACTGTACGAGCAGTACTTC. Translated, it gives CASSPQGGLYEQYF.

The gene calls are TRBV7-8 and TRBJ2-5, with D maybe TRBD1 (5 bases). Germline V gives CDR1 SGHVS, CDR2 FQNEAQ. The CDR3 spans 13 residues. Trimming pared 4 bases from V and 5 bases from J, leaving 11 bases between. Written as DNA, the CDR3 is TGTGCCAGCAGCTCGACAGCTGCTGAGACCCAGTACTTC. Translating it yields CASSSTAAETQYF. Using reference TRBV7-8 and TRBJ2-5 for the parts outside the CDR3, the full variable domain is GAGVSQSPRYKVAKRGQDVALRCDPISGHVSLFWYQQALGQGPEFLTYFQNEAQLDKSGLPSDRFFAERPEGSVSTLKIQRTQQEDSAVYLCASSSTAAETQYFGPGTRLLVL.

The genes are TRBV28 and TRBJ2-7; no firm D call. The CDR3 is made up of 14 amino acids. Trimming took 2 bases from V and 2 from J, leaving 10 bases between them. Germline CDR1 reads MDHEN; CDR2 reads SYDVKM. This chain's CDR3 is CASSLRENAYEQYF. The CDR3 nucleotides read TGTGCCAGCAGTTTACGAGAGAACGCCTACGAGCAGTACTTC.

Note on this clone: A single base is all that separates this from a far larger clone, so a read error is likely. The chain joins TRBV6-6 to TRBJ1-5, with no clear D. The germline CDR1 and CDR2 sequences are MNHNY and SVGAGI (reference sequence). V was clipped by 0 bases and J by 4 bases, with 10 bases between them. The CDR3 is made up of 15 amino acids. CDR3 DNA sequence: TGTGCCAGCAGTTACTCGAGCTGTCCAAATCAGCCCCAGCATTTT. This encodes CASSYSSCPNQPQHF.

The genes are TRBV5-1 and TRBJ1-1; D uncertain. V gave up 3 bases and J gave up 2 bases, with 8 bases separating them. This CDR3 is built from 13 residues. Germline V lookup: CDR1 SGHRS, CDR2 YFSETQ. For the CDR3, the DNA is TGCGCCAGCAGCTCGACACCAAACACTGAAGCTTTCTTT. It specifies CASSSTPNTEAFF.